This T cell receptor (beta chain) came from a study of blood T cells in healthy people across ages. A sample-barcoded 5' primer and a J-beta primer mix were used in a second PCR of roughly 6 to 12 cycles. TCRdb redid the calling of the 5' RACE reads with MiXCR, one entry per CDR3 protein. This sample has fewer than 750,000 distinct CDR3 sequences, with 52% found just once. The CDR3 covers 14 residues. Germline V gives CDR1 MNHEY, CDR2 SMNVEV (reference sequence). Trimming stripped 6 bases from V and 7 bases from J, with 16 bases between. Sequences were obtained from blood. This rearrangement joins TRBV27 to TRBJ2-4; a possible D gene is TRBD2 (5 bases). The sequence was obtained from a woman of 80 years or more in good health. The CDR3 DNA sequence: TGTGCCAGCAGCGATGGAACGGGAAATAACATTCAGTACTTC. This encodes CASSDGTGNNIQYF.